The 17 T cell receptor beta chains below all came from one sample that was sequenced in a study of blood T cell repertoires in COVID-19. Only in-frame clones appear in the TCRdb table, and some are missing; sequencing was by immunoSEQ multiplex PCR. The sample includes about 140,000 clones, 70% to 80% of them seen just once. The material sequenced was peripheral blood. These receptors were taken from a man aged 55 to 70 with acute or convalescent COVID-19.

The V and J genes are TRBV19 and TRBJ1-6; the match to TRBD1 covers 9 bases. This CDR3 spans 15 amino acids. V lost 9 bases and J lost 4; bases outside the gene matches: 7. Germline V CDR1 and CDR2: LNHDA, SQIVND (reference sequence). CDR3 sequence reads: CASRQGELYNSPLHF. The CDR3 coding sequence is TGTGCCAGCCGACAGGGGGAATTGTATAATTCACCCCTCCACTTT.

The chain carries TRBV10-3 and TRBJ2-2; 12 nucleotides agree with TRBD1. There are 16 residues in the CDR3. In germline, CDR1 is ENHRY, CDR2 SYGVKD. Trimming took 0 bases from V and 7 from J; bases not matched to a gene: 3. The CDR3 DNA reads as TGTGCCATCAGTGAGTCAGGGACAGGGGGCATCGGGGAGCTGTTTTTT. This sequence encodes CAISESGTGGIGELFF.

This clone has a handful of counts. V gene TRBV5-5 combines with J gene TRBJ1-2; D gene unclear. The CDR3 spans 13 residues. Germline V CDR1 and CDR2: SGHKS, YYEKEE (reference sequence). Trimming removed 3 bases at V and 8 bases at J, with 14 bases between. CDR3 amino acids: CASSSPGGFGYTF. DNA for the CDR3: TGTGCCAGCAGCTCCCCTGGAGGATTCGGCTACACCTTC.

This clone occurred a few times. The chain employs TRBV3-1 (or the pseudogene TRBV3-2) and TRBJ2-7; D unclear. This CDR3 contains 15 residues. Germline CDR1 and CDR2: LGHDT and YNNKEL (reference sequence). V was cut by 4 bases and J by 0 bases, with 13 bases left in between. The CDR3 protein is CASSPLSASSYEQYF. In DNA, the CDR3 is TGTGCCAGCAGCCCCCTAAGCGCGAGCTCCTACGAGCAGTACTTC.

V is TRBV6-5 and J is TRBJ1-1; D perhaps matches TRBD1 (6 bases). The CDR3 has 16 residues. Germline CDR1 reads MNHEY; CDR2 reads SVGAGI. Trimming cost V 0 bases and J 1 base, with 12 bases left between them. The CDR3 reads CASSYSQGLSNTEAFF. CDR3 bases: TGTGCCAGCAGTTACTCGCAGGGGCTTTCGAACACTGAAGCTTTCTTT.

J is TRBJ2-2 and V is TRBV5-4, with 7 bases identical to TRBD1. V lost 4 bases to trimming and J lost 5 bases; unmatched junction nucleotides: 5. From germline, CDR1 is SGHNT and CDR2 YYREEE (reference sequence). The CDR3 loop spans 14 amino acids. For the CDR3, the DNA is TGTGCCAGCAGCCCCGGACAGGCAACCGGGGAGCTGTTTTTT. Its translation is CASSPGQATGELFF. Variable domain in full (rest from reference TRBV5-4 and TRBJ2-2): ETGVTQSPTHLIKTRGQQVTLRCSSQSGHNTVSWYQQALGQGPQFIFQYYREEENGRGNFPPRFSGLQFPNYSSELNVNALELDDSALYLCASSPGQATGELFFGEGSRLTVL.

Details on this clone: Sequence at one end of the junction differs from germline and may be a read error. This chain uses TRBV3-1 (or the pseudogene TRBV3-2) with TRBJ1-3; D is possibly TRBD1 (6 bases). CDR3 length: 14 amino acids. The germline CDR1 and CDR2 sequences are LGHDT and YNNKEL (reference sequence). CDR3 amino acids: CASSQEDRRSTIYF. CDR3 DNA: TGTGCCAGTAGCCAAGAGGACAGACGGAGCACCATATATTTT.

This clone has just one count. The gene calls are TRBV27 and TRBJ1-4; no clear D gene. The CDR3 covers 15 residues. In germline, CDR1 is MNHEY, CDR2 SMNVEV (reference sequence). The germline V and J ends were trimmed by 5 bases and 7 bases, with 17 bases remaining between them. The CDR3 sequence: CASSPPDKYGEKLFF. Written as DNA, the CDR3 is TGTGCCAGCAGTCCCCCTGACAAATACGGTGAAAAACTGTTTTTT.

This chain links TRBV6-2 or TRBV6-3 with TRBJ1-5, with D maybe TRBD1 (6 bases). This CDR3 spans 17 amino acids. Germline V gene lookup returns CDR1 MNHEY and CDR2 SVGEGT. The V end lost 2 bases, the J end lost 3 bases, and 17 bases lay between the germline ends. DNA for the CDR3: TGTGCCAGCAGTTACGCCTCAGGGGTCGGTAACAATCAGCCCCAGCATTTT. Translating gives CASSYASGVGNNQPQHF.

CDR3 protein: CASSPEGETQYF. For the CDR3, the DNA is TGTGCCAGCAGCCCCGAGGGAGAGACCCAGTACTTC. J is TRBJ2-5 and V is TRBV9, with D maybe TRBD2 (5 bases). Looked up from germline, CDR1 is SGDLS and CDR2 is YYNGEE. V was clipped by 4 bases and J by 4 bases, with 8 bases between them. The CDR3 totals 12 residues.

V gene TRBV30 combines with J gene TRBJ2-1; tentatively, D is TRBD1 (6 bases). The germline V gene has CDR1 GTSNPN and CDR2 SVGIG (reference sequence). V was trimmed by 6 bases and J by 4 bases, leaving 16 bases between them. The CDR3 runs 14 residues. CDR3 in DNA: TGTGCCTGCTGGACAGTAAGAGGGTACAATGAGCAGTTCTTC. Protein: CACWTVRGYNEQFF.

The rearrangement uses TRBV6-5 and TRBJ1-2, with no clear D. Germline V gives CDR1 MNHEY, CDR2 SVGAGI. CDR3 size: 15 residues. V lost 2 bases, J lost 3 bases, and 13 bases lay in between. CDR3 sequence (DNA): TGTGCCAGCAGTTACCGATCTTCCTCGGACTATGGCTACACCTTC. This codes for CASSYRSSSDYGYTF.

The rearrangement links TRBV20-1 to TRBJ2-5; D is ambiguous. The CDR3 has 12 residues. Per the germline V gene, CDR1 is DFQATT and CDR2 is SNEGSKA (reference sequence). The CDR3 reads CSASPGQETQYF. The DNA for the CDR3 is TGCAGCGCCAGTCCAGGTCAAGAGACCCAGTACTTC.

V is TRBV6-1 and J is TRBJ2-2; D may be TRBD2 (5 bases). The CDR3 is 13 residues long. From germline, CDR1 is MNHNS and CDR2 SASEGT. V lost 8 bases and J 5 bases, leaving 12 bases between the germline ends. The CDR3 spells CASRSRGTGELFF. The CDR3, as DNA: TGTGCCAGCCGATCCCGGGGTACCGGGGAGCTGTTTTTT.

The DNA of the CDR3 is TGCGCCAGCAGCGGAACGACAGGGAACACTGAAGCTTTCTTT. Its translation is CASSGTTGNTEAFF. The chain links TRBV5-1 to TRBJ1-1, with D maybe TRBD1 (6 bases). Trimming removed 4 bases from V and 1 base from J, with 11 bases in between. There are 14 residues in the CDR3. From germline, CDR1 is SGHRS and CDR2 YFSETQ.

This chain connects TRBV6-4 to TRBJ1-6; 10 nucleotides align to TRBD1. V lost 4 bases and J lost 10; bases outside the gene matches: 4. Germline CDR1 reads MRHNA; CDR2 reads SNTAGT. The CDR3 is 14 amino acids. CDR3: CASSADRGDSPLHF. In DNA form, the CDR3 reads TGTGCCAGCAGTGCGGACAGGGGGGACTCACCCCTCCACTTT.

CDR3 sequence (DNA): TGCAGTGCTAGTACGGCAGGGGTCTCCTACGAGCAGTACTTC. Amino acid sequence: CSASTAGVSYEQYF. The rearrangement uses TRBV20-1 and TRBJ2-7; D is possibly TRBD1 (6 bases). The germline V gene encodes CDR1 DFQATT and CDR2 SNEGSKA (reference sequence). The CDR3 spans 14 residues. V was pared by 3 bases and J by 0 bases, with 12 bases between.